Detailed here is one T cell receptor beta chain. Its antigen is undetermined. The entry originates in a study of T cells in localized non-small cell lung cancer. Study-wide points: Density of T cells in blood, when higher, went with longer overall survival. Uninvolved adjacent lung, not tumor, had the highest T cell clonality. In adjacent lung appeared a median about 57 of the top 100 tumor clones.

Some clones are missing from TCRdb's copy, which holds only in-frame ones; the method was immunoSEQ multiplex PCR. The table includes about 15,000 clones, more than 80% detected once. Trimming took 2 bases from V and 0 from J, leaving 12 bases between them. CDR3 length: 16 amino acids. CDR1 is SGHRS, CDR2 YFSETQ, per germline. The sequence came from a woman aged 35 to 75 with stage I lung adenocarcinoma. The chain has TRBV5-1 and TRBJ2-1, with D perhaps TRBD2 (6 bases). Material: peripheral blood, obtained before any cancer treatment. In DNA form, the CDR3 reads TGCGCCAGCAGCTTAGACGGGGGAAGCTCCTACAATGAGCAGTTCTTC. The encoded protein is CASSLDGGSSYNEQFF.